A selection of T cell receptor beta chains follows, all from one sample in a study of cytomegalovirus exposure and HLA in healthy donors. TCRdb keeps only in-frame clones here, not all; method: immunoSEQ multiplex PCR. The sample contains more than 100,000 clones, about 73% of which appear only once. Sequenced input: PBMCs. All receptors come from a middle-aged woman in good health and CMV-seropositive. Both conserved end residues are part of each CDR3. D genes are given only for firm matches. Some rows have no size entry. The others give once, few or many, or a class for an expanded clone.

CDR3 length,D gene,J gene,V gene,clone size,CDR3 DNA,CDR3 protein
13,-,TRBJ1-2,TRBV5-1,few,TGCGCCAGCAGTCAGCAGGGGCTCTATGGCTACACCTTC,CASSQQGLYGYTF
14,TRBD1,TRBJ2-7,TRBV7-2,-,TGTGCCAGCAGCTCAGGGACAGGGTGGCGAGAGCAGTACTTC,CASSSGTGWREQYF
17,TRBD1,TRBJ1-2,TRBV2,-,TGTGCCAGCAGTCGAACCGTTCAACAGGGGTTCAACTATGGCTACACCTTC,CASSRTVQQGFNYGYTF
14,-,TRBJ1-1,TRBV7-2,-,TGTGCCAGCACCCGAGGGAATATGAACACTGAAGCTTTCTTT,CASTRGNMNTEAFF
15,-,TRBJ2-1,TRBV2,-,TGTGCCATACCCCACGCCGGGGATCCCTACAATGAGCAGTTCTTC,CAIPHAGDPYNEQFF
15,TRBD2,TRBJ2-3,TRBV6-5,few,TGTGCCAGCAGGCCGGGACTAGCAATAGCAGATACGCAGTATTTT,CASRPGLAIADTQYF
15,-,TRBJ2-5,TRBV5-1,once,TGCGCCAGCAGCTCCACAGGGACCCTGCAAGAGACCCAGTACTTC,CASSSTGTLQETQYF
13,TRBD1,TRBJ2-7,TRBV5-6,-,TGTGCCAGCAGCGGAACAGGGGTGCACGAGCAGTACTTC,CASSGTGVHEQYF
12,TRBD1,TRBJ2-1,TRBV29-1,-,TGCAGCGCGGACAGGGCACACAATGAGCAGTTCTTC,CSADRAHNEQFF
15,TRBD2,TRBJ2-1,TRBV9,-,TGTGCCAGCAGCGTGGGGACTAGCGGGGGAGATGAGCAGTTCTTC,CASSVGTSGGDEQFF
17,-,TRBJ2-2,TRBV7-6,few,TGTGCCAGCAGCTTAGAAACGCCGGGGTCCAACACCGGGGAGCTGTTTTTT,CASSLETPGSNTGELFF
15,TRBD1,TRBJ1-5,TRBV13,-,TGTGCCAGCAGCTTAGGTCCGGGACAGCTCCAGCCCCAGCATTTT,CASSLGPGQLQPQHF
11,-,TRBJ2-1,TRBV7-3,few,TGTGCCAGCAGCGTTGGACAGGAGCAGTTCTTC,CASSVGQEQFF
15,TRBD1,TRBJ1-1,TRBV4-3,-,TGCGCCAGCAGCCAACTAACAGGGGTTGGCGCTGAAGCTTTCTTT,CASSQLTGVGAEAFF
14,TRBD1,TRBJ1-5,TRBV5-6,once,TGTGCCAGCAGCTCTTGGACAGGGAATCAGCCCCAGCATTTT,CASSSWTGNQPQHF
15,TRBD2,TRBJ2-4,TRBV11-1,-,TGTGCCAGCAGCCCCCGGACTAGCGGGGATCTCATTCAGTACTTC,CASSPRTSGDLIQYF
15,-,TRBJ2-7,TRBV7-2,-,TGTGCCAGCAGCTCCGTGGGCAGTACCTCCTACGAGCAGTACTTC,CASSSVGSTSYEQYF
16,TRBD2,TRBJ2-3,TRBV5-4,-,TGTGCCAGCAGCCGCGCGGGGGGGACTAGCACAGATACGCAGTATTTT,CASSRAGGTSTDTQYF
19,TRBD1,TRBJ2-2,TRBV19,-,TGTGCCAGTAGTTGGGGTCGAGTAGGACAGGGGCCGAACACCGGGGAGCTGTTTTTT,CASSWGRVGQGPNTGELFF
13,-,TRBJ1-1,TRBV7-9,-,TGTGCCAGCAGCCCTACCTCGGGATCTGAAGCTTTCTTT,CASSPTSGSEAFF
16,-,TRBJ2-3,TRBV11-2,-,TGTGCCAGCAGCCCTTTTGGGGGGGGGCCTCCAGATACGCAGTATTTT,CASSPFGGGPPDTQYF
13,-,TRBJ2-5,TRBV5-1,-,TGCGCCAGCAGTCGGACAGAGCAAGAGACCCAGTACTTC,CASSRTEQETQYF
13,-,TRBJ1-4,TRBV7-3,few,TGTGCCAGCAGCTTGAGGGGGGGAGAAAAACTGTTTTTT,CASSLRGGEKLFF
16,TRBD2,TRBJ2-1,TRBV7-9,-,TGTGCCAGCAGCTCTAGCGGGGGGGCCTCCTACAATGAGCAGTTCTTC,CASSSSGGASYNEQFF
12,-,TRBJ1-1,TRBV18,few,TGTGCCAGCTCACCATCCAGGACTGAAGCTTTCTTT,CASSPSRTEAFF
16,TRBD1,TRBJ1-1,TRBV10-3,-,TGTGCCATCAGTGAGTCGACAGGGGTGCGGGGCACTGAAGCTTTCTTT,CAISESTGVRGTEAFF
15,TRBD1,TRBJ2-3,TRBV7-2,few,TGTGCCAGCAGCTTAGCCGGACGGACAGGGGAAGAGCAGTATTTT,CASSLAGRTGEEQYF
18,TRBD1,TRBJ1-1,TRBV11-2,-,TGTGCCAGCAGCTTAATCGGCAGGGGGCGATTCGGGGTTACTGAAGCTTTCTTT,CASSLIGRGRFGVTEAFF
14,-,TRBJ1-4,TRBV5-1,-,TGCGCCAGCAGCTTTGGCAGGCTAAATGAAAAACTGTTTTTT,CASSFGRLNEKLFF
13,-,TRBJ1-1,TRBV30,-,TGTGCCTGGAGGCAGGGGATAAGAACTGAAGCTTTCTTT,CAWRQGIRTEAFF
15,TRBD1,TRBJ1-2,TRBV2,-,TGTGCCAGCAGGGTCCAGACAGGGATTGACTATGGCTACACCTTC,CASRVQTGIDYGYTF
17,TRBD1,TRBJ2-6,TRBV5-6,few,TGTGCCAGCAGCTTGGGCAGGGGGCAGACTGGGGCCAACGTCCTGACTTTC,CASSLGRGQTGANVLTF
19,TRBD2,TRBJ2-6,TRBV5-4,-,TGTGCCAGCAGGGCGGGACTAGCGGGGGGACAATCTGGGGCCAACGTCCTGACTTTC,CASRAGLAGGQSGANVLTF
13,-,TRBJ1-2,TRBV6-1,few,TGTGCCAGCAGTGAAGCGCCAGGGTATGGCTACACCTTC,CASSEAPGYGYTF
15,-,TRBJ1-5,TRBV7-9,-,TGTGCCAGCAGCTTAGCTGCGGCAGGCAATCAGCCCCAGCATTTT,CASSLAAAGNQPQHF
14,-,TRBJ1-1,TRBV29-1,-,TGCAGCGTTGAATCTCCGGGGGAGAGCACTGAAGCTTTCTTT,CSVESPGESTEAFF
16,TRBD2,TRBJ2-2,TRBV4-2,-,TGTGCCAGCAGCCAGGTGACGCGGGGGGGCCCCGGGGAGCTGTTTTTT,CASSQVTRGGPGELFF
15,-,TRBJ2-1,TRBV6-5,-,TGTGCCAGCAGCCCCAGACAGGGGAGGGTCGATGAGCAGTTCTTC,CASSPRQGRVDEQFF
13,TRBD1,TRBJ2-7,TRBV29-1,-,TGCAGCGTTTGTACAGGGGAGTCCTACGAGCAGTACTTC,CSVCTGESYEQYF
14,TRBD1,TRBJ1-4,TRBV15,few,TGTGCCACGACAGGGTATTCGAAAGGTGAAAAACTGTTTTTT,CATTGYSKGEKLFF
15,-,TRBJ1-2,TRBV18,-,TGTGCCAGCTCCCCAGATAGGCAGGGCGGATCTGGCTGCACCTTC,CASSPDRQGGSGCTF
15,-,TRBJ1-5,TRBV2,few,TGTGCCAGCAGTGGACAGTCTTATAGCAATCAGCCCCAGCATTTT,CASSGQSYSNQPQHF
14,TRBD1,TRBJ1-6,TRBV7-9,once,TGTGCCAGCAGCTTCACAGGGGAGAATTCACCCCTCCACTTT,CASSFTGENSPLHF
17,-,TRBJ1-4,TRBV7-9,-,TGTGCCAGCAGCCCTCCCCTTCTGCAGGGCCTACAGGAAAAACTGTTTTTT,CASSPPLLQGLQEKLFF
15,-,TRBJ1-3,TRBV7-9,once,TGTGCCAGCAGCCCCCGGGAGGGCTCAGGAAACACCATATATTTT,CASSPREGSGNTIYF
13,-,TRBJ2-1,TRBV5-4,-,TGTGCCAGCAGCATCGACAGGAACAATGAGCAGTTCTTC,CASSIDRNNEQFF
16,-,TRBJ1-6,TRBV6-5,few,TGTGCCAGCAGCTACGGAACCGAAGGGGGTAATTCACCCCTCCACTTT,CASSYGTEGGNSPLHF
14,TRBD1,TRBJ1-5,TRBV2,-,TGTGCCAGCCAACAGGGGTCGGCGAGTCAGCCCCAGCATTTT,CASQQGSASQPQHF
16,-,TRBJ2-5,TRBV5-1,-,TGCGCCAGCAGCTTGTTAGGGCCGGCGGGACAAGAGACCCAGTACTTC,CASSLLGPAGQETQYF
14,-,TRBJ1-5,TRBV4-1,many,TGCGCCAGCAGCCAAGATCCAGGAGGTCAGCCCCAGCATTTT,CASSQDPGGQPQHF